Presented here are 10 T cell receptor beta chains from one specimen sequenced in a study of CD8+CD57+ T cells in acquired aplastic anemia. Previously, flow cytometry had revealed CD8+CD57+ cell expansion in the patients chosen for sequencing. TCR beta VDJ combinations and CDR3 sequences were profiled from genomic DNA. Each CDR3 protein is one row after TCRdb ran MiXCR on the reads. The sample holds about 260,000 distinct CDR3 sequences; roughly 82% are singletons and the top ten take 40% to 55%. Source material: sorted CD4+, CD8+, or CD8+CD57+ T cells (not recorded which) from PBMCs. The receptors originated from a human donor with aplastic anemia.

Concerning this clonotype: A much larger clone differs from this one at a single base, so this may be a read error. The limits of the CDR3 on the DNA are not certain, so only TCRdb's listed CDR3 is given. The chain has TRBV7-6 and TRBJ2-1; the D call TRBD2 from the table was never checked on the DNA. CDR1 and CDR2 from the germline V gene are SGHVS and FNYEAQ. The CDR3 sequence runs 22 residues, both termini included. The CDR3 loop is CASSFYLCSATLGDSSYNEQFF.

The chain is built from TRBV7-3 and TRBJ1-2; the D gene is possibly TRBD1 (5 bases). Germline V gene lookup returns CDR1 SGHTA and CDR2 FQGTGA. The CDR3 has 16 amino acids. The V and J ends lost 3 bases and 7 bases respectively, with 21 bases between them. For the CDR3, the DNA is TGTGCCAGCAGCTTGGAGCGGGAGGGGCAAGTAACTGGCTACACCTTC. Translation: CASSLEREGQVTGYTF. The whole variable domain, remainder taken from reference TRBV7-3 and TRBJ1-2, is GAGVSQTPSNKVTEKGKYVELRCDPISGHTALYWYRQSLGQGPEFLIYFQGTGAADDSGLPNDRFFAVRPEGSVSTLKIQRTERGDSAVYLCASSLEREGQVTGYTFGSGTRLTVV.

Regarding this clonotype: A read error may account for a junction end that differs from germline. The J gene is TRBJ2-1, the V gene TRBV7-2; D not resolved. In germline, CDR1 is SGHTA, CDR2 FQGNSA. CDR3 length: 13 residues. CDR3 DNA: TGTGCCAGCAGCGTTGTGGGCAAGCGTGAGCAGCGTTTT. Translating gives CASSVVGKREQRF.

This clonotype was counted once. Likely a read error: the CDR3 ends without its conserved phenylalanine or tryptophan. The DNA is omitted, as the CDR3 cannot be located on it reliably, and the CDR3 follows TCRdb's listing. V usage is TRBV2 and J usage is TRBJ2-5; TRBD1 is taken as the D call from the table, unchecked against the DNA. In germline, CDR1 is SNHLY, CDR2 FYNNEI. From its first to its last residue, the CDR3 has 15 amino acids. The CDR3 reads CASGDGGRGTETFYS.

The J gene is TRBJ1-2, the V gene TRBV7-3; 10 positions match TRBD1. Germline V gene data show CDR1 as SGHTA and CDR2 as FQGTGA. V lost 3 bases to trimming and J lost 9 bases; unmatched junction nucleotides: 10. CDR3 length: 15 residues. As DNA, the CDR3 is TGTGCCAGCAGCTTGACAGGGGGCCCGGACTGTAGCTACACCTTC. Residues: CASSLTGGPDCSYTF.

The CDR3 DNA reads as TGCAGCGTTGTATCAGCGGGATCCTACAATGAGCAGTTCTTC. Residues: CSVVSAGSYNEQFF. The chain employs TRBV29-1 and TRBJ2-1; 7 nucleotides line up with TRBD2. J lost 1 base, V lost 4 bases, and 4 bases had no gene match. The CDR3 is 14 residues long. Germline V gene lookup returns CDR1 SQVTM and CDR2 ANQGSEA.

The chain joins TRBV20-1 to TRBJ1-1; 7 bases agree with TRBD1. The CDR3 sequence is 17 residues long. Looked up from germline, CDR1 is DFQATT and CDR2 is SNEGSKA (reference sequence). The J segment lost 1 base and the V segment lost 4 bases, leaving 15 bases of the junction unmatched. This CDR3 reads CSAKYQGDSRGNTEAFF. CDR3 bases: TGCAGTGCTAAATACCAGGGGGACTCCAGGGGGAACACTGAAGCTTTCTTT.

The V call is TRBV7-9, the J call TRBJ2-1, with 11 bases lining up with TRBD2. Germline CDR1 and CDR2: SEHNR and FQNEAQ (reference sequence). The CDR3 has 16 amino acids. Trimming at V came to 3 bases and at J to 8 bases, leaving 9 bases not matched to a gene. Written as DNA, the CDR3 is TGTGCCAGCAGCTTCCTAACTAGCGGGGGCTGCGATGAGCAGTTCTTC. Protein: CASSFLTSGGCDEQFF.

The chain carries TRBV12-3 or TRBV12-4 and TRBJ2-2; 8 nucleotides agree with TRBD1. This CDR3 comprises 18 residues. J lost 5 bases, V lost 6 bases, and 17 bases had no gene match. CDR3 in DNA: TGTGCCAGCAGCGTGGCCCGTGACAGGGGTCATGAGACCGGGGAGCTGTTTTTT. Its translation: CASSVARDRGHETGELFF.

This clonotype has just one count. This rearrangement joins TRBV7-2 to TRBJ2-7; D is unresolved. Between the trimmed V and J ends, which lost 2 bases and 2 bases, there was a span of 7 bases. Germline V gene lookup returns CDR1 SGHTA and CDR2 FQGNSA. There are 13 residues in the CDR3. CDR3 in amino acids: CASSLHTTYEQYF. CDR3 nucleotide sequence: TGTGCCAGCAGCTTACACACTACCTACGAGCAGTACTTC.